This T cell receptor (beta chain) is from a study of T-cell memory formation after mild COVID-19. Notes on the study in general: Clones shrinking between day 15 and 85 showed a balanced CD4/CD8 split, and those that grew later tilted toward CD4+.

Germline V gene sequence: CDR1 SEHNR, CDR2 FQNEAQ (reference sequence). The CDR3 length is 15 residues. V was clipped by 5 bases and J by 1 base, with 14 bases between them. Points on this clonotype: What it binds is unknown.

TCRdb reprocessed the 5' RACE reads via MiXCR and lists one record per CDR3 protein. Of 300,000 to 350,000 distinct CDR3 sequences in the sample, approximately 12% are singletons; the top ten hold roughly a fifth. This chain uses TRBV7-9 with TRBJ1-1; no definite D call. The sequenced material came from PBMCs or a T cell subset sorted from them (not recorded which). This receptor was taken from a man between 18 and 35 years old who had mild COVID-19 (a few samples of this study predate the infection). Cell type and time point are not known. The CDR3 loop is CASSPYGVRNTEAFF. CDR3 nucleotide sequence: TGTGCCAGCAGCCCGTACGGGGTAAGGAACACTGAAGCTTTCTTT.